One and the same sample provided the 18 T cell receptor beta chains below, sequenced in a study of T cells in women clearing cervical HPV infection. Assay: immunoSEQ multiplex PCR; the TCRdb copy retains only in-frame clones and omits some. The sample table includes some 43,000 clones. Sequencing was carried out using blood buffy coat. These receptors originate from a woman aged 18 to 75 with a cervical HPV16 infection that either progressed to CIN3+ or cleared (not recorded which).

Points on this clone: The CDR3 is cut off 3 residues early in the read; its end comes from the germline J gene. J is TRBJ1-1 and V is TRBV11-1, with D uncertain. Germline CDR1 is SGHAT and CDR2 is FQDESV (reference sequence). This CDR3 has 14 residues. V lost 1 base, J lost 5 bases, and 11 bases lay in between. The sequenced part of the CDR3 DNA is TGTGCCAGCAGCTTAGATCCAACGGGGACTGAA. Translating gives CASSLDPTGTE. The entire CDR3 protein is CASSLDPTGTEAFF. The variable domain in full, completed from reference TRBV11-1 and TRBJ1-1, reads EAEVAQSPRYKITEKSQAVAFWCDPISGHATLYWYRQILGQGPELLVQFQDESVVDDSQLPKDRFSAERLKGVDSTLKIQPAELGDSAMYLCASSLDPTGTEAFFGQGTRLTVV.

A remark on this clone: The read halts 3 residues ahead of the CDR3 end, with the missing end drawn from the germline J gene. The chain uses TRBV7-6 and TRBJ1-1, with 7 positions matching TRBD1. The CDR3 sequence is 14 residues long. J gave up 4 bases and V 2 bases, and 4 bases lay outside the gene matches. Germline V gene sequence: CDR1 SGHVS, CDR2 FNYEAQ. CDR3 residues: CASSLSSGGTEAFF. Incomplete CDR3 DNA: TGTGCCAGCAGCTTAAGTTCAGGGGGCACTGAA.

As concerns this clone: With the read ending 3 residues before the CDR3 end, the germline J gene is used to fill in that end. The chain links TRBV2 to TRBJ2-3; TRBD2 might be the D (6 bases). Germline V CDR1 and CDR2: SNHLY, FYNNEI. This CDR3 region has 16 residues. Trimming removed 4 bases from V and 6 bases from J, with 20 bases in between. Partial CDR3 DNA: TGTGCCAGCAGTGGCCTAGCGCGCGGAACTCTTGATACG. Its protein product is CASSGLARGTLDT. The CDR3 reads in full as CASSGLARGTLDTQYF.

About this clone itself: The read terminates 3 residues before the CDR3 end, so the remaining end is supplied by the germline J gene. V is TRBV7-3 and J is TRBJ1-6; TRBD1 matches 8 bases. CDR1 and CDR2 from the germline V gene are SGHTA and FQGTGA. The CDR3 length is 14 residues. J gave up 6 bases and V 4 bases, and 2 bases lay outside the gene matches. CDR3 DNA, as far as it was read: TGTGCCAGCAGCTGGACAGGGTTTAATTCACCC. Translating it yields CASSWTGFNSP. The full-length CDR3 reads as CASSWTGFNSPLHF.

Points on this clone: Read data end 3 residues before the CDR3 end; the end is taken from the germline J gene. V usage is TRBV19 and J usage is TRBJ1-5; D is unclear. Per germline, CDR1 LNHDA and CDR2 SQIVND (reference sequence). The CDR3 sequence is 15 residues long. The V end lost 3 bases, the J end lost 1 base, and 10 bases lay between the germline ends. CDR3 region: CASSIEGLSNQPQHF. CDR3 DNA (partial): TGTGCCAGTAGTATTGAAGGGTTGAGCAATCAGCCC.

A remark on this clone: Sequencing ends 3 residues short of the CDR3 end; the germline J gene provides the rest. The chain is built from TRBV5-1 and TRBJ2-7; 8 bases fit TRBD1. The length of the CDR3 is 14 residues. The V segment lost 4 bases and the J segment 6 bases; nucleotides outside the gene matches: 9. The germline CDR1 and CDR2 sequences are SGHRS and YFSETQ. CDR3 loop: CASSTTFDRGEQYF. The DNA read from the CDR3 is TGCGCCAGCAGCACAACCTTCGACAGGGGCGAG.

As concerns this clone: The read terminates 3 residues before the CDR3 end, so the remaining end is supplied by the germline J gene. This sequence joins TRBV20-1 and TRBJ2-2; maybe TRBD1 (5 bases). The germline V gene has CDR1 DFQATT and CDR2 SNEGSKA (reference sequence). The CDR3 is 14 amino acids. The CDR3 region is CSARVAGRLEKLFF. The sequenced part of the CDR3 DNA is TGCAGTGCTAGAGTTGCAGGGCGTCTTGAAAAG.

A note on this clone: The CDR3 end lies 3 residues beyond the end of the read and is filled in from the germline J gene. The J gene is TRBJ1-1, the V gene TRBV2; D may be TRBD1 (5 bases). The CDR3 is made up of 13 amino acids. In germline, CDR1 is SNHLY, CDR2 FYNNEI. V lost 11 bases to trimming and J lost 1 base, with 14 bases between them. CDR3 residues: CAGTGGPNTEAFF. The DNA read from the CDR3 is TGTGCCGGTACGGGGGGACCGAACACTGAA. The entire variable domain, with the rest obtained from reference TRBV2 and TRBJ1-1, is as follows: EPEVTQTPSHQVTQMGQEVILRCVPISNHLYFYWYRQILGQKVEFLVSFYNNEISEKSEIFDDQFSVERPDGSNFTLKIRSTKLEDSAMYFCAGTGGPNTEAFFGQGTRLTVV.

To note about this clone: Read coverage stops 3 residues before the CDR3 terminus; the germline J gene supplies the remainder. V usage is TRBV2 and J usage is TRBJ2-3; a weak D match, TRBD2 (5 bases). This CDR3 is built from 14 residues. The germline V gene has CDR1 SNHLY and CDR2 FYNNEI. The CDR3 DNA, read in part, is TGTGCCAGCAGTGAAGTCGGGGAGAGGAGGCCG. It yields the protein CASSEVGERRP. The whole CDR3 protein is CASSEVGERRPQYF.

The CDR3 reads CASSIVLSGETAFF. CDR3 bases read: TGTGCCAGTAGTATAGTATTAAGCGGGGAAACG. V and J are TRBV19 and TRBJ1-1; D is unresolved. The read terminates 3 residues ahead of where the CDR3 ends, so the germline J gene completes it. The CDR3 loop spans 14 amino acids. Germline V CDR1 and CDR2: LNHDA, SQIVND (reference sequence).

CDR3 sequence: CASSFSGGGQETQYF. The sequenced part of the CDR3 DNA is TGCGCCAGCAGCTTCAGCGGGGGGGGCCAAGAGACG. V usage is TRBV5-1 and J usage is TRBJ2-3; 10 bases agree with TRBD2. The DNA ends 3 residues before the CDR3 does, and the rest of the CDR3 is filled in from the germline J gene. The CDR3 loop spans 15 amino acids. CDR1 and CDR2 (germline): SGHRS, YFSETQ.

Note on this clone: The observed sequence ends 3 residues before the CDR3 terminus, with the missing tail filled in from the germline J gene. The chain employs TRBV2 and TRBJ2-7; D possibly corresponds to TRBD1 (6 bases). The CDR3 is made up of 14 amino acids. The V and J ends lost 6 bases and 2 bases respectively, with 14 bases between them. Per germline, CDR1 SNHLY and CDR2 FYNNEI. This chain's CDR3 is CASRDRVSTYEQYF. CDR3 DNA, as far as it was read: TGTGCCAGCAGGGACAGAGTATCTACCTACGAG.

Of note for this clone: The read finishes 3 residues shy of the CDR3 end, and the germline J gene is used to complete it. The V call is TRBV2, the J call TRBJ1-2, with D possibly being TRBD1 (6 bases). This CDR3 contains 16 residues. Germline assignment: CDR1 SNHLY and CDR2 FYNNEI. CDR3 DNA, as far as it was read: TGTGCCAGCAGCCCCAGCCCGGGGGGGCGGACCTACGAC. Amino acid sequence: CASSPSPGGRTYD. The full CDR3 reads CASSPSPGGRTYDYTF.

As regards this clone: The DNA ends 3 residues before the CDR3 does, and the rest of the CDR3 is filled in from the germline J gene. The V and J genes are TRBV6-1 and TRBJ1-2; TRBD1 is a possible D gene (5 bases). The CDR3 covers 14 residues. V lost 0 bases to trimming and J lost 4 bases, with 9 bases between them. Germline loops: CDR1 MNHNS, CDR2 SASEGT. The DNA read from the CDR3 is TGTGCCAGCAGTGAAGCTCCCGGGGGCTATGGC. Encoded protein: CASSEAPGGYG. The CDR3, in full, reads CASSEAPGGYGYTF.

About this clone itself: The sequenced fragment ends 3 residues before the CDR3 boundary, so the rest is inferred from the germline J gene. This chain links TRBV5-8 with TRBJ1-2; 8 positions agree with TRBD1. Unmatched junction bases numbered 6, after V lost 4 bases and J lost 7 bases. CDR1 SGHTS and CDR2 YDEGEE come from the germline V gene. The CDR3 contains 13 residues. The sequenced part of the CDR3 DNA is TGTGCCAGCAGCGATGACAGGGGAAGTGGC. This codes for CASSDDRGSG. The whole CDR3 protein is CASSDDRGSGYTF. Complete variable domain (other parts from reference TRBV5-8 and TRBJ1-2): EAGVTQSPTHLIKTRGQQATLRCSPISGHTSVYWYQQALGLGLQFLLWYDEGEERNRGNFPPRFSGRQFPNYSSELNVNALELEDSALYLCASSDDRGSGYTFGSGTRLTVV.

On this clone: The read ends 3 residues early relative to the CDR3; the germline J gene fills the gap. The chain has TRBV20-1 and TRBJ2-3; TRBD2 agrees at 8 bases. CDR3 size: 16 residues. V lost 1 base and J lost 4; bases outside the gene matches: 10. Germline V gives CDR1 DFQATT, CDR2 SNEGSKA (reference sequence). The CDR3 sequence is CSARGGHGGAPDTQYF. Incomplete CDR3 DNA: TGCAGTGCTAGAGGGGGACACGGGGGGGCCCCAGATACG.

Worth noting for this clone: The read is 3 residues too short to cover the CDR3 end, so that end is filled in from the germline J gene. The chain uses TRBV7-2 and TRBJ2-3; D might be TRBD2 (6 bases). The CDR3 is 16 residues long. V dropped 0 bases and J dropped 3 bases, with 13 bases sitting between them. Germline loops: CDR1 SGHTA, CDR2 FQGNSA. CDR3 in amino acids: CASSLAAGWSTDTQYF. The covered CDR3 bases are TGTGCCAGCAGCTTAGCGGCGGGGTGGTCGACAGATACG.

CDR3 in amino acids: CSARDAGEGSVYEQYF. CDR3 bases read: TGCAGTGCTAGAGATGCGGGGGAGGGTTCCGTTTACGAG. This chain uses TRBV20-1 with TRBJ2-7; 7 bases are a match to TRBD2. The CDR3 is cut off 3 residues early in the read; its end comes from the germline J gene. The V gene end was trimmed by 0 bases and the J gene end by 4 bases; junction bases not matched to a gene: 12. Germline-derived CDR1 and CDR2 are DFQATT and SNEGSKA (reference sequence). The CDR3 has 16 residues.